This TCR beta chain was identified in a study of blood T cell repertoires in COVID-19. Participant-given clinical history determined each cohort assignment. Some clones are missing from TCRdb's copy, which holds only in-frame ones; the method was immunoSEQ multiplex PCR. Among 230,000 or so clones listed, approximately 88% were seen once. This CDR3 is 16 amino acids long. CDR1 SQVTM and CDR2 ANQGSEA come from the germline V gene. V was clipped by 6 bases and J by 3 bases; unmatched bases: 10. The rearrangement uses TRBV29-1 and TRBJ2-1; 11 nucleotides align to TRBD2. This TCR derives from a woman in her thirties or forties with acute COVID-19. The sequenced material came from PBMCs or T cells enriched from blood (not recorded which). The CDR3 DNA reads TGCAGCGTAAAAGCGACGGGACTAGCGGACTACAATGAGCAGTTCTTC. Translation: CSVKATGLADYNEQFF.